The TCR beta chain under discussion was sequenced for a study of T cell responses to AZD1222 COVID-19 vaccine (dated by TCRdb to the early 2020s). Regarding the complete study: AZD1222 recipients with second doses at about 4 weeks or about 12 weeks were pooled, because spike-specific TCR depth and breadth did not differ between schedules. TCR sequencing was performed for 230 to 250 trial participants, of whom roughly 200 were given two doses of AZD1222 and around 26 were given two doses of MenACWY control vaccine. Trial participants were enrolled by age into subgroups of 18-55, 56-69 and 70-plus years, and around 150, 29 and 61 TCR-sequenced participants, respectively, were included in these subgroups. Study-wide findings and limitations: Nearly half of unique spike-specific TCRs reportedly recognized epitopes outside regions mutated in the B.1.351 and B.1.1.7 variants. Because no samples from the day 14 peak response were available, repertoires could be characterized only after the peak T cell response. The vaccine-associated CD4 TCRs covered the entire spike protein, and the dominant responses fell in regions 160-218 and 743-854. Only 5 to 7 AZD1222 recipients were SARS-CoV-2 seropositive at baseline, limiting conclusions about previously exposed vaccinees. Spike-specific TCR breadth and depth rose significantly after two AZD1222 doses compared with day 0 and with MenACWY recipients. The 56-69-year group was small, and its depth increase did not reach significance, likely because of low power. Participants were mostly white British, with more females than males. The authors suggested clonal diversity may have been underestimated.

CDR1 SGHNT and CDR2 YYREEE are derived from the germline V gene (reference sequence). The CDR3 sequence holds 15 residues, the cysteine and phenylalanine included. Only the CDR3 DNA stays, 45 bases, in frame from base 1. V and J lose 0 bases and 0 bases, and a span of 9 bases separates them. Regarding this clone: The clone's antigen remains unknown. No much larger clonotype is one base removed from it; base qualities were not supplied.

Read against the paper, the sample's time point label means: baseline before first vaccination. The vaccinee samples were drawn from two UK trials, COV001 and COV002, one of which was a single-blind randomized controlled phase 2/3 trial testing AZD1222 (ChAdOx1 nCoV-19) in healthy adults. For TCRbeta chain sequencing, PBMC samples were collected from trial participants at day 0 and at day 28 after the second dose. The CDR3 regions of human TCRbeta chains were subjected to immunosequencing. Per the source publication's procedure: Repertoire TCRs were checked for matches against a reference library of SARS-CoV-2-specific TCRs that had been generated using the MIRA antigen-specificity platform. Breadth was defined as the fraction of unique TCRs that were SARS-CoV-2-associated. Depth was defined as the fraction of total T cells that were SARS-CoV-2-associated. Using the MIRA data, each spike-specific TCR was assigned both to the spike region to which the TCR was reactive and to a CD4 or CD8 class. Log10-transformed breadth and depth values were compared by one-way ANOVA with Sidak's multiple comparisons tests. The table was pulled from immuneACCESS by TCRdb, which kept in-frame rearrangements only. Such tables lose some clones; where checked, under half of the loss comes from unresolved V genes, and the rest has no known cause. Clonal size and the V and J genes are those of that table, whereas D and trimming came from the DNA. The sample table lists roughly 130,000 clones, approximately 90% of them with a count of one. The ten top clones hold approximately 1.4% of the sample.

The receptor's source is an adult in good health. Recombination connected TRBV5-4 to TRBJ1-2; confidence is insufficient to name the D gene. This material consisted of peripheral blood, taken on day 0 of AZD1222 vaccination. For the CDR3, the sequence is CASSLGSPANYGYTF. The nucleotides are TGTGCCAGCAGCTTGGGATCGCCCGCTAACTATGGCTACACCTTC.